This is a list of T cell receptor beta chains from one sample in a study of T cell responses to AZD1222 COVID-19 vaccine. Sequencing used immunoSEQ multiplex PCR; TCRdb keeps in-frame clones, though not all of them. The sample shows 75,000 to 90,000 clones, under 95% of them seen only once. The sample in question was peripheral blood, obtained 28 days after the second AZD1222 dose. These receptors were collected from an adult who received the AZD1222 COVID-19 vaccine. CDR3s include the opening cysteine and the closing phenylalanine or tryptophan. D genes are given only for firm matches. The size entry is marked missing in some rows and otherwise reads once, few, many or a size class.

cdr3_aa cdr3_nt d_call j_call clone_size v_call
CASSPNVYTGELFF TGTGCCAGCAGTCCCAATGTTTACACCGGGGAGCTGTTTTTT - TRBJ2-2 - TRBV2
CSVGRRLAGDNEQFF TGCAGCGTTGGACGGCGACTAGCGGGGGACAATGAGCAGTTCTTC TRBD2 TRBJ2-1 - TRBV29-1
CASSAEGRGNSPLHF TGTGCCAGCAGCGCCGAGGGCAGGGGGAATTCACCCCTCCACTTT TRBD1 TRBJ1-6 - TRBV9
CASSRGSGELFF TGTGCCAGCAGCCGGGGGTCCGGGGAGCTGTTTTTT - TRBJ2-2 - TRBV9
CSVETGRYEQYF TGCAGCGTTGAGACAGGGAGGTACGAGCAGTACTTC - TRBJ2-7 - TRBV29-1
CATSRAYLSYNEQFF TGTGCCACCAGCAGAGCTTACCTCTCCTACAATGAGCAGTTCTTC - TRBJ2-1 - TRBV15
CASSLSTRGDTQYF TGTGCCAGCAGTTTATCGACTAGAGGGGATACGCAGTATTTT - TRBJ2-3 - TRBV27
CASSQDRSDRANEQYF TGCGCCAGCAGCCAAGATCGATCGGACAGGGCCAACGAGCAGTACTTC TRBD1 TRBJ2-7 - TRBV4-3
CAISTGVPPLHF TGTGCCATCAGCACAGGGGTGCCACCCCTCCACTTT TRBD1 TRBJ1-6 - TRBV10-3
CASSPGQPEEKLFF TGCGCCAGCAGCCCAGGACAACCAGAGGAAAAACTGTTTTTT - TRBJ1-4 - TRBV5-1
CASSEGSLYEQFF TGTGCCAGCAGCGAGGGCTCACTCTATGAGCAGTTCTTC - TRBJ2-1 - TRBV3-1/TRBV3-2
CASGGYGAGPQHF TGTGCCAGCGGAGGTTACGGCGCGGGGCCCCAGCATTTT - TRBJ1-5 - TRBV6-6
CASGSSRADEQFF TGTGCTAGTGGTTCGTCCAGGGCGGATGAGCAGTTCTTC - TRBJ2-1 - TRBV12-5
CASGSGADTGELFF TGTGCCAGCGGATCGGGCGCCGACACCGGGGAGCTGTTTTTT - TRBJ2-2 - TRBV27
CANPPPAAASLANTGELFF TGTGCCAACCCCCCCCCTGCGGCGGCGAGCCTCGCGAACACCGGGGAGCTGTTTTTT - TRBJ2-2 - TRBV7-8
CASSPRGGSTDTQYF TGTGCCAGCAGCCCTCGGGGGGGGAGCACAGATACGCAGTATTTT TRBD2 TRBJ2-3 - TRBV11-1
CASRYTGTRSSEQYF TGTGCCAGCAGGTACACCGGGACTCGGTCCTCCGAGCAGTACTTC - TRBJ2-7 few TRBV2
CASSGTGGNQPQHF TGTGCCAGTAGCGGGACAGGGGGAAATCAGCCCCAGCATTTT TRBD1 TRBJ1-5 - TRBV19
CASSIDRGNTGELFF TGTGCCAGTAGTATCGACAGGGGGAACACCGGGGAGCTGTTTTTT TRBD1 TRBJ2-2 few TRBV19
CASSQVEGAVNSNQPQHF TGTGCCAGCAGCCAAGTAGAAGGGGCAGTTAATAGCAATCAGCCCCAGCATTTT - TRBJ1-5 few TRBV3-1/TRBV3-2